What follows are 27 T cell receptor beta chains derived from one specimen sequenced in a study of tumor and adjacent non-tumor tissue in lung cancer. The library came from three nested PCR rounds adapted from ARM-PCR protocols. From the multiplex PCR reads, TCRdb called clonotypes with MiXCR, one entry per CDR3 protein. The sample yields approximately 120,000 distinct CDR3 sequences, 75% seen once. RNA was extracted from bulk tissue without any cell sorting. The sample was lung tumor tissue. These receptor sequences come from a woman aged 55-70 years with non-small cell lung cancer.

This clonotype was detected only a few times. This may stem from a read error, because a much larger clone lies one nucleotide away. The V call is TRBV6-2 or TRBV6-3, the J call TRBJ2-3; D unresolved. CDR1 is MNHEY, CDR2 SVGEGT, per germline. Trimming took 5 bases from V and 4 from J, leaving 13 bases between them. CDR3 size: 14 residues. CDR3 sequence reads: CASSVAVAADTQYF. Here the CDR3 DNA reads TGTGCCAGCAGTGTGGCGGTAGCAGCAGATACGCAGTATTTT.

Points on this clonotype: One end of the junction is discordant with germline, which a read error may explain. The rearrangement uses TRBV12-3 or TRBV12-4 and TRBJ1-6, with 7 bases lining up with TRBD1. The CDR3 totals 16 residues. The chain's CDR3 is CASSSRQGNYNPPLHF. CDR3 coding DNA: TGTGCCAGCAGTTCTCGACAGGGAAACTATAATCCACCCCTCCACTTT.

Notes on this clonotype: A single base separates this from a much larger clone, so it may be a read error. This chain's CDR3 is CASSKWEGTETQYF. CDR3 DNA: TGTGCCAGCAGCAAGTGGGAAGGGACGGAGACCCAGTACTTC. The V and J genes are TRBV14 and TRBJ2-5; D tentatively fits TRBD1 or TRBD2 (5 bases each). V lost 5 bases and J 5 bases, leaving 15 bases between the germline ends. The CDR3 has 14 amino acids. The germline CDR1 and CDR2 sequences are SGHDN and FVKESK.

As to this clonotype: The junction and the germline gene differ at one end; a read error may be behind it. V is TRBV11-1 and J is TRBJ2-2, with D possibly matching TRBD1 (5 bases). The CDR3 sequence is 16 residues long. Germline CDR1 SGHAT, CDR2 FQDESV (reference sequence). CDR3 bases: TGTACCAGCAGCGCCTGGAAAGGGGTGATCACCGGGGAGCTGTTTTTT. Its protein product is CTSSAWKGVITGELFF. Together with reference TRBV11-1 and TRBJ2-2, the CDR3 gives the full variable domain: EAEVAQSPRYKITEKSQAVAFWCDPISGHATLYWYRQILGQGPELLVQFQDESVVDDSQLPKDRFSAERLKGVDSTLKIQPAELGDSAMYLCTSSAWKGVITGELFFGEGSRLTVL.

Points on this clonotype: The junction differs from germline at one of its ends, possibly a read error. This chain joins TRBV4-3 and TRBJ1-5; D gene unclear. Germline-derived CDR1 and CDR2 are LGHNA and YSLEER. CDR3 size: 13 residues. CDR3 nucleotide sequence: TGCGCCAGCAGCAAGCAAGTGGATCAGCACCAGCATTTT. Its translation: CASSKQVDQHQHF.

This clonotype was found a few times. The chain recombines TRBV7-2 with TRBJ1-6, with D tentatively TRBD1 (6 bases). The V and J ends lost 2 bases and 7 bases respectively, with 9 bases between them. The CDR3 consists of 14 residues. Per germline, CDR1 SGHTA and CDR2 FQGNSA. This CDR3 is CASSLYRENSPLHF. For the CDR3, the DNA is TGTGCCAGCAGCTTATACAGGGAGAATTCACCCCTCCACTTT. The variable domain in full, with the rest retrieved from reference TRBV7-2 and TRBJ1-6, is GAGVSQSPSNKVTEKGKDVELRCDPISGHTALYWYRQSLGQGLEFLIYFQGNSAPDKSGLPSDRFSAERTGGSVSTLTIQRTQQEDSAVYLCASSLYRENSPLHFGNGTRLTVT.

The chain couples TRBV6-7 to TRBJ1-6; 7 bases are shared with TRBD1. TRBV6-7 is classed as an ORF, of uncertain function. The J segment lost 10 bases and the V segment lost 2 bases, leaving 11 bases of the junction unmatched. The CDR3 has 16 amino acids. The CDR3 bases are TGTGCCAGCAGTTACCTCGACAGGGTAGGAAGCTCACCCCTCCACTTT. It specifies CASSYLDRVGSSPLHF.

The chain couples TRBV28 to TRBJ2-7, with D possibly being TRBD1 (5 bases). Germline V gene data show CDR1 as MDHEN and CDR2 as SYDVKM. This CDR3 is built from 15 residues. Trimming cost V 2 bases and J 0 bases, with 11 bases left between them. CDR3 DNA sequence: TGTGCCAGCAGTTTAGACAGCCGGCTCTCCTACGAGCAGTACTTC. It encodes CASSLDSRLSYEQYF.

As for this clonotype: A much larger clone lies one base from this, so it may be a read error. J is TRBJ2-1 and V is TRBV5-4; the D call may be TRBD1 or TRBD2 (5 bases each). The germline V and J ends were trimmed by 4 bases and 4 bases, with 21 bases remaining between them. Germline V gene lookup returns CDR1 SGHNT and CDR2 YYREEE (reference sequence). This CDR3 is 17 amino acids long. The CDR3 DNA is TGTGCCAGCAGCAGCGAGTGGGGGACGGCTGGGTACAATGAGCAGTTCTTC. As protein: CASSSEWGTAGYNEQFF.

CDR3 sequence: CASSSQGTLYGYTF. The CDR3 DNA is TGTGCCAGCAGCTCACAAGGCACGCTCTACGGCTACACCTTC. The chain links TRBV11-1 to TRBJ1-2, with D unclear. The V gene lost 4 bases and the J gene lost 8 bases, with 17 bases spanning the gap. CDR3 length: 14 residues. Germline CDR1 is SGHAT and CDR2 is FQDESV (reference sequence).

With regard to this clonotype: The conserved final phenylalanine or tryptophan is absent from the CDR3, which likely points to a read error. The V gene is TRBV28, the J gene TRBJ1-1; D unresolved. The germline gives CDR1 MDHEN, CDR2 SYDVKM. The length of the CDR3 is 14 residues. V lost 0 bases and J lost 3, with 8 bases in between. CDR3 coding DNA: TGTGCCAGCAGTTTATGGTCCGGGTACACTGAAGCTTTCTCT. Its translation: CASSLWSGYTEAFS.

With regard to this clonotype: This may stem from a read error, because a much larger clone lies one nucleotide away. This rearrangement joins TRBV6-2 or TRBV6-3 to TRBJ1-5; tentatively, D is TRBD1 (5 bases). The ends were cut back, 7 bases at V and 6 bases at J, with 13 bases in the middle. The CDR3 has 13 amino acids. The germline CDR1 and CDR2 sequences are MNHEY and SVGEGT. CDR3 region: CASTTEGIQPQHF. CDR3 DNA: TGTGCCAGCACGACAGAGGGCATTCAGCCCCAGCATTTT.

Turning to this clonotype: This may be a read error: a much more frequent sequence differs by one nucleotide. The CDR3 DNA reads TGTGTCAGCAGTTCCCAGACAGCAGAAGCTTTCTTT. It codes for CVSSSQTAEAFF. The chain recombines TRBV6-6 with TRBJ1-1; weak D call: TRBD1 (5 bases). Germline-derived CDR1 and CDR2 are MNHNY and SVGAGI (reference sequence). The CDR3 runs 12 residues.

A remark on this clonotype: One end of the junction is discordant with germline, which a read error may explain. The chain combines TRBV11-2 with TRBJ2-1, with 10 bases matching TRBD1. Germline CDR1 is SGHAT and CDR2 is FQNNGV. This CDR3 is 14 amino acids long. The CDR3 loop is CVSSLGTGVLSKIF. In DNA form, the CDR3 reads TGTGTCAGCAGTTTAGGGACAGGGGTCTTAAGTAAGATCTTC.

A remark on this clonotype: A much more abundant neighbour one base away suggests this may be a read error. This rearrangement joins TRBV6-6 to TRBJ1-3; 8 bases are a match to TRBD1. Per the germline V gene, CDR1 is MNHNY and CDR2 is SVGAGI (reference sequence). The CDR3 loop spans 16 amino acids. CDR3 protein: CTSRTLRGLSGNTIYF. In nucleotides, the CDR3 is TGTACCAGCAGAACGCTCAGGGGGCTCTCTGGAAACACCATATATTTT.

Remarks on this clonotype: Lacking the conserved final phenylalanine or tryptophan, this CDR3 likely reflects a read error. The J gene is TRBJ2-3, the V gene TRBV7-9, with TRBD1 identical over 7 bases. The CDR3 is 15 residues long. Looked up from germline, CDR1 is SEHNR and CDR2 is FQNEAQ (reference sequence). The CDR3 nucleotides read TGTACCAGCAGCCCCAACAGGGGTAGGGCAGATATGCAGTATTAT. Its protein is CTSSPNRGRADMQYY.

About this clonotype itself: One junction end disagrees with the germline gene, perhaps due to a read error. The CDR3 DNA reads as TGTGCCAGCAGCTTAGCACAGCTAGGGGGCTACGAGCAGTATTTC. It codes for CASSLAQLGGYEQYF. The V gene is TRBV11-2, the J gene TRBJ2-7; 7 bases are shared with TRBD1. Germline CDR1 is SGHAT and CDR2 is FQNNGV. The CDR3 extends over 15 amino acids.

In its sample, this clonotype was seen many times. The chain couples TRBV4-2 to TRBJ1-2; D remains unclear. V shed 1 base and J shed 8 bases, with 11 bases lying between them. Germline assignment: CDR1 LGHNA and CDR2 YNFKEQ. The CDR3 loop spans 13 amino acids. As DNA, the CDR3 is TGTGCCAGCAGCCAAGGGGATCGTGGGGGCTACACCTTC. Encoded protein: CASSQGDRGGYTF.

As for this clonotype: Compared with germline, one end of the junction differs, possibly owing to a read error. The rearrangement links TRBV12-3 or TRBV12-4 to TRBJ1-1; 7 bases match TRBD1. CDR3 length: 15 amino acids. The CDR3 nucleotides read TGTGCCACCAGTTTTCATGGATCCCAGACAGGGGAAGCTTTCTTT. It translates to CATSFHGSQTGEAFF.

This clonotype was seen only a few times. The chain has TRBV7-2 and TRBJ2-5; TRBD2 aligns across 10 bases. Trimming removed 2 bases from V and 4 bases from J; junction bases left unmatched: 4. Germline CDR1 reads SGHTA; CDR2 reads FQGNSA. This CDR3 has 15 residues. The CDR3 here is CASSLSGRAGETQYF. CDR3 in DNA: TGTGCCAGCAGCTTAAGCGGGAGGGCTGGAGAGACCCAGTACTTC.

The chain employs TRBV20-1 and TRBJ2-1; 9 bases match TRBD2. This CDR3 has 16 residues. Germline lookup yields CDR1 DFQATT and CDR2 SNEGSKA (reference sequence). The V segment lost 8 bases and the J segment 4 bases; nucleotides outside the gene matches: 15. The CDR3 bases are TGCAGTACACAGCCGGGACTAGCTGGAGGATACAATGAGCAGTTCTTC. Its protein product is CSTQPGLAGGYNEQFF.

This sequence joins TRBV10-2 and TRBJ1-3; perhaps TRBD1 as D (5 bases). Germline loops: CDR1 WSHSY, CDR2 SAAADI. Deletions cut 2 bases from V and 4 bases from J, with 12 bases between. The length of the CDR3 is 15 residues. CDR3 DNA sequence: TGCGCCAGCAGTGAGCAGGGAAACCTCGGAAACACCATATATTTT. Amino acid sequence: CASSEQGNLGNTIYF.

In this sample, this clonotype turned up many times. The chain combines TRBV20-1 with TRBJ1-5, with D hard to call. Between the trimmed V and J ends, which lost 5 bases and 3 bases, there was a span of 14 bases. Germline V CDR1 and CDR2: DFQATT, SNEGSKA (reference sequence). The CDR3 has 14 residues. CDR3 in DNA: TGCAGTGCTGTACCCGGGGATATCAATCAGCCCCAGCATTTT. This sequence encodes CSAVPGDINQPQHF.

As to this clonotype: Sequence at one end of the junction differs from germline and may be a read error. This chain uses TRBV20-1 with TRBJ1-6, with D possibly being TRBD1 (5 bases). CDR3 length: 15 residues. CDR1 and CDR2 (germline): DFQATT, SNEGSKA (reference sequence). The CDR3 DNA reads TGCGGTGCGCTAGGGCCGGGGGTAGGGTTGTCACCCCTCCACTTT. Encoded protein: CGALGPGVGLSPLHF.

This clonotype came up once. One end of the junction varies from germline; a read error may be responsible. J is TRBJ2-3 and V is TRBV28; no definite D call. The CDR3 contains 16 residues. Germline V gene data show CDR1 as MDHEN and CDR2 as SYDVKM. In DNA form, the CDR3 reads TGCTCCAGCAGTCCCCCCTCCCTTACACGCACAGATACGCAGTATTTT. This gives the protein CSSSPPSLTRTDTQYF.

This chain uses TRBV11-3 with TRBJ2-5; 7 bases align to TRBD2. The junction had 13 bases not matched to a gene; V was cut back by 4 bases and J by 5 bases. Germline loops: CDR1 SGHNT, CDR2 YENEEA. The CDR3 totals 16 residues. CDR3 residues: CASSSRWTSGMETQYF. The CDR3 nucleotides read TGTGCCAGCAGCTCTCGTTGGACCAGCGGGATGGAGACCCAGTACTTC.

The J gene is TRBJ2-1, the V gene TRBV13; perhaps TRBD2 as D (6 bases). From germline, CDR1 is PRHDT and CDR2 FYEKMQ (reference sequence). The CDR3 covers 15 residues. CDR3 sequence reads: CVNSPPAGSYNEQFF. The CDR3 DNA sequence: TGTGTCAACAGCCCCCCAGCGGGCTCCTACAATGAGCAGTTCTTC.